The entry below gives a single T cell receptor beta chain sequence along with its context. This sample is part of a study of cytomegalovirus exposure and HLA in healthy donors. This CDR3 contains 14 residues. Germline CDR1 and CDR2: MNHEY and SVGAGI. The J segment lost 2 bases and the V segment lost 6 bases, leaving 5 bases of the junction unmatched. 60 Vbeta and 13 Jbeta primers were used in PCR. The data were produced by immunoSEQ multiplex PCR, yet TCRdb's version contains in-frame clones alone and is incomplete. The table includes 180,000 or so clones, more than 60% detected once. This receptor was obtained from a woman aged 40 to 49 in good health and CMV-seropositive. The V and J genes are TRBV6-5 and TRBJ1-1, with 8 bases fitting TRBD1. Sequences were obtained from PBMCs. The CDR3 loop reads CASSSQGVNTEAFF. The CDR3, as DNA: TGTGCCAGCAGCTCACAGGGGGTAAACACTGAAGCTTTCTTT.